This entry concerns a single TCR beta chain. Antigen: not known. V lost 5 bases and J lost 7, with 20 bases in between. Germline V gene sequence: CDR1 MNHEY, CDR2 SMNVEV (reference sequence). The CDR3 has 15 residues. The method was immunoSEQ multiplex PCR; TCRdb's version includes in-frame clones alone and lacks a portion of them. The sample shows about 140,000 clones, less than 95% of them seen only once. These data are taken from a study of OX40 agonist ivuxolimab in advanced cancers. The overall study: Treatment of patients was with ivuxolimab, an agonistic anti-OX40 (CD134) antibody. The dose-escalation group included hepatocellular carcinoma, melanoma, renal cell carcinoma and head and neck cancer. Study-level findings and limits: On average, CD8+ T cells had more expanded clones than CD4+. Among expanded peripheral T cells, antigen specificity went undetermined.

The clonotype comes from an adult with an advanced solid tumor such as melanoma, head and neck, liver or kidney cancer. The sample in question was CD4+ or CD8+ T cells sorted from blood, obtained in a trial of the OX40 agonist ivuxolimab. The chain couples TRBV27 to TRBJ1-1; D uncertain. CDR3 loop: CASSPSSLDRHEAFF. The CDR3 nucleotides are TGTGCCAGCAGTCCTAGTAGTCTGGACCGTCATGAAGCTTTCTTT.